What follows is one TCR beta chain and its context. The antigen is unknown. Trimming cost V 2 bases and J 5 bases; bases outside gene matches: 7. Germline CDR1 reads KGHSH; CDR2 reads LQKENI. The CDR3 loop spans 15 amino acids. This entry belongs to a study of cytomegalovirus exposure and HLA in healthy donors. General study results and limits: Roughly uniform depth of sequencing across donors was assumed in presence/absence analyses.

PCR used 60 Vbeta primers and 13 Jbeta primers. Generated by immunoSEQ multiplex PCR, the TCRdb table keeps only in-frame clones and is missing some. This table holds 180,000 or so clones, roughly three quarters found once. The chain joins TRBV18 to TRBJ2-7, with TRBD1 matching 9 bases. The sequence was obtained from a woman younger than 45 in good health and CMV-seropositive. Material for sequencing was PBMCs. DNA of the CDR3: TGTGCCAGCTCACCAGATCCGGGACAGGGTAACGAGCAGTACTTC. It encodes CASSPDPGQGNEQYF.